Here is one T cell receptor (beta chain) with its context. Its recognized antigen is unknown. Per-base quality was not reported, and no clone a single base away is much larger than it. TCRbeta CDR3 regions were amplified from genomic DNA by means of the immunoSEQ Assay, a bias-controlled multiplex PCR. In the authors' own workflow: The number of nucleated cells in each sample was estimated by amplification of reference gene primers within the assay. To quantify the absolute abundance of each unique TCRbeta CDR3 rearrangement, sequence reads were collapsed and filtered. For each sample, productive Simpson clonality was calculated as the square root of Simpson's diversity index across productive rearrangements. TCRdb limited this immuneACCESS table to in-frame rearrangements with V and J called. A share of clones is missing; checked studies link under half to unresolved V genes, and the rest is unexplained. V and J calls plus clone size are reproduced from that table; the DNA served to infer D and trimming. The sample table lists roughly 190,000 clones, 80% of them with a count of one. 5.5% to 8.5% of the sample belongs to the ten largest clones.

This sample was included in a study of blood T cell repertoires in COVID-19 (dated by TCRdb to about 2020). Broadly, across the study: Collaborator samples came from the United States, Italy and Spain and covered acute and convalescent phases of COVID-19. The material from the prospective study consisted of cDNA or gDNA derived from T cells, B-cell-depleted T cells, or PBMCs. Samples were obtained from the ongoing ImmuneRACE study (first 160 participants) and from over 1,000 subjects provided by 6 global collaborators. HLA class I and class II types, where available, came from metadata supplied by the sample provider rather than from assay-based typing. The repertoires were released in a freely available public database intended as a resource for research on the immune response to SARS-CoV-2. A de-identified subject ID, COVID-19 status, age in years and sex were almost always included in the sample metadata. Subjects who had been exposed to COVID-19, were actively infected with it, or had recovered from it provided the deeply sampled blood TCRbeta repertoires that made up the dataset. Findings and caveats that apply to the study as a whole: Clinical and demographic metadata were provided uncurated, with the amount varying by source and participant.

As encoded in the germline V gene, CDR1 is SGDLS while CDR2 is YYNGEE. V is clipped by 0 bases and J by 6 bases, and the sequence between their germline boundaries is 9 bases long. Including cysteine and phenylalanine, the CDR3 has 13 amino acids. Only the CDR3 DNA is retained, 39 bases long and in frame from the first base. The collaborating institutions used their own protocols to collect whole blood in K2EDTA tubes. For TCRbeta analysis, collaborator samples were shipped as frozen whole blood, as isolated PBMCs, or as DNA extracted from either sample type. The chain links TRBV9 with TRBJ1-2; no D segment can be confidently identified. This clonotype was sampled from a man between 60 and 70 years old with acute or convalescent COVID-19. The sequencing input was peripheral blood. The CDR3 region: CASSVDTADGYTF. The DNA is as follows: TGTGCCAGCAGCGTAGACACAGCCGATGGCTACACCTTC.